This T cell receptor beta chain was recovered during a study of OX40 agonist ivuxolimab in advanced cancers. Concerning the study at large: The costimulatory receptor OX40 (CD134) was targeted by ivuxolimab, a fully human IgG2 agonistic monoclonal antibody. Patients were allowed to have had prior anti-PD-1, anti-PD-L1 or anti-CTLA-4 therapy, and approximately 40% of the dose-escalation patients had been treated with checkpoint inhibitors. Of the approximately 54 dose-escalation patients, hepatocellular carcinoma was present in about 20, melanoma in around 15, renal cell carcinoma in 9 and head and neck cancer in 9. In the dose-escalation cohort, 82.7% of patients were male, and the mean age was roughly 60 years, with a range of 23 to 79. Three dose-escalation patients achieved partial responses, one with hepatocellular carcinoma and two with cutaneous melanoma. The point of sequencing TCRbeta in the periphery was to test whether ivuxolimab changed TCR sequence diversity and drove clonal T-cell expansion. Intravenous ivuxolimab was administered to patients every 2 weeks at six dose levels: 0.01, 0.1, 0.3, 1.5, 3 and 10 mg/kg. The monotherapy dose-escalation portion (N of about 49 patients) of the phase I ivuxolimab trial is reported in the paper.

The germline V gene encodes CDR1 GTSNPN and CDR2 SVGIG (reference sequence). Including the terminal cysteine and phenylalanine, the CDR3 comprises 14 residues. Only CDR3 DNA is held: 42 bases, read in frame from base 1. Trimming costs V 1 base and J 1 base, and their ends lie 10 bases apart. Genomic DNA was extracted from sorted cells for sequencing of the TCRbeta CDR3 region. The immunoSEQ Assay was used for sequencing of TCRbeta CDR3 regions. TCRdb carries this immuneACCESS record with in-frame sequences only. Its versions omit some clonotypes, under half of them owing to an unresolved V gene in the studies checked, with the rest unexplained. This sample is represented by approximately 56,000 clones; approximately 91% of them were singletons. Clones ranked in the top ten supply 11% to 15% of the sample. Results the study describes overall, beyond this receptor: At doses from 0.1 to 3.0 mg/kg, clonal expansion was seen in both CD4+ and CD8+ blood T cells between baseline and week 6. The antigen specificity of the peripheral T cells that underwent clonal expansion was not determined. After ivuxolimab, CD8+ T cells had more expanded clones than CD4+ T cells on average. Low levels of normalized T-cell clonal expansion were also seen in some patients who did not respond. In partial responders in the 0.1-3.0 mg/kg groups, normalized peripheral clonal expansion was found to be among the lowest, especially among CD8+ T cells.

The trial excluded patients who had a history of autoimmune disease or who were on systemic immunosuppression. Peripheral blood for TCR sequencing was collected from all dose cohorts at baseline, on cycle 4 day 1, and on cycle 7 day 1. Samples were obtained from an open-label, multicenter, first-in-human phase I dose-escalation trial of ivuxolimab. The trial enrolled adults with locally advanced or metastatic head and neck squamous cell, hepatocellular, melanoma or renal cell carcinoma. CD4+ and CD8+ T cells were sorted separately from peripheral blood before TCR sequencing. Details on this clone: Its target antigen remains unknown. Per-base qualities were not stored, and no clone one base away is much larger.

The chain couples TRBV30 to TRBJ1-2; the D gene is perhaps TRBD1, from 6 matching bases. The source was CD4+ or CD8+ T cells sorted from blood, collected in a trial of the OX40 agonist ivuxolimab. The source of this sequence is an adult with an advanced solid tumor such as melanoma, head and neck, liver or kidney cancer. The nucleotides are TGTGCCTGGAGTGCACGCAGGGGTAACTATGGCTACACCTTC. Its translation is CAWSARRGNYGYTF.